Below, 11 T cell receptor beta chains from the same sample are listed, as sequenced in a study of cytomegalovirus exposure and HLA in healthy donors. This PCR relied on a set of 60 Vbeta primers and 13 Jbeta primers. TCRdb's copy holds only in-frame clones and misses some; the assay was immunoSEQ multiplex PCR. The sample lists 150,000 to 200,000 clones; less than 80% were seen once. The sequenced material came from PBMCs. These receptor sequences come from a man between 40 and 49 years old in good health and CMV-seronegative.

This sequence joins TRBV9 and TRBJ2-3, with 7 bases matching TRBD1. From germline, CDR1 is SGDLS and CDR2 YYNGEE. Trimming removed 4 bases from V and 1 base from J; junction bases left unmatched: 9. The CDR3 covers 16 residues. CDR3 nucleotides: TGTGCCAGCAGCTATAAAACAGGGGCGGGCACAGATACGCAGTATTTT. This codes for CASSYKTGAGTDTQYF.

The chain has TRBV7-9 and TRBJ1-3; D call uncertain. Germline V gene data show CDR1 as SEHNR and CDR2 as FQNEAQ (reference sequence). Trimming took off 8 bases at V and 0 bases at J, with 2 bases between the two ends. The CDR3 is 11 residues long. Here the CDR3 reads CASHSGNTIYF. CDR3 nucleotides: TGTGCCAGCCACTCTGGAAACACCATATATTTT. Combining the CDR3 with reference TRBV7-9 and TRBJ1-3 gives the whole variable domain DTGVSQNPRHKITKRGQNVTFRCDPISEHNRLYWYRQTLGQGPEFLTYFQNEAQLEKSRLLSDRFSAERPKGSFSTLEIQRTEQGDSAMYLCASHSGNTIYFGEGSWLTVV.

This sequence joins TRBV30 and TRBJ2-7; TRBD2 matches at 7 bases. The CDR3 extends over 12 amino acids. With 4 bases clipped from V and 6 bases from J, the junction kept 6 bases outside the gene matches. CDR1 is GTSNPN and CDR2 is SVGIG in the germline V gene (reference sequence). CDR3 nucleotides: TGTGCCTGGACTTGGGGGGGAGGCGAGCAGTACTTC. It specifies CAWTWGGGEQYF.

The gene calls are TRBV5-1 and TRBJ1-4; the D gene is possibly TRBD1 (6 bases). The V and J ends lost 2 bases and 5 bases respectively, with 10 bases between them. This CDR3 contains 14 residues. Germline CDR1 and CDR2: SGHRS and YFSETQ. Written as DNA, the CDR3 is TGCGCCAGCAGCTTTGGGGGCGGAAATGAAAAACTGTTTTTT. It yields the protein CASSFGGGNEKLFF. The variable domain in full, completed from reference TRBV5-1 and TRBJ1-4, reads KAGVTQTPRYLIKTRGQQVTLSCSPISGHRSVSWYQQTPGQGLQFLFEYFSETQRNKGNFPGRFSGRQFSNSRSEMNVSTLELGDSALYLCASSFGGGNEKLFFGSGTQLSVL.

The V and J genes are TRBV10-3 and TRBJ2-7; TRBD1 might be the D (6 bases). Trimming stripped 5 bases from V and 0 bases from J, with 14 bases between. The CDR3 runs 15 residues. Germline V gives CDR1 ENHRY, CDR2 SYGVKD. CDR3 amino acids: CAISTQGRTSYEQYF. Written as DNA, the CDR3 is TGTGCCATCAGTACACAGGGAAGAACCTCCTACGAGCAGTACTTC.

The chain joins TRBV11-2 to TRBJ2-5; D is unclear. The CDR3 contains 14 residues. Trimming removed 1 base at V and 3 bases at J, with 9 bases between. Germline lookup yields CDR1 SGHAT and CDR2 FQNNGV. For the CDR3, the DNA is TGTGCCAGCAGCTTAGTCTACAGTGAAGAGACCCAGTACTTC. It encodes CASSLVYSEETQYF. Based on the CDR3 plus reference TRBV11-2 and TRBJ2-5, the full variable domain is EAGVAQSPRYKIIEKRQSVAFWCNPISGHATLYWYQQILGQGPKLLIQFQNNGVVDDSQLPKDRFSAERLKGVDSTLKIQPAKLEDSAVYLCASSLVYSEETQYFGPGTRLLVL.

This chain links TRBV7-6 with TRBJ2-7; D perhaps matches TRBD2 (7 bases). Germline lookup yields CDR1 SGHVS and CDR2 FNYEAQ. The CDR3 is 17 amino acids. V lost 1 base, J lost 3 bases, and 19 bases lay in between. The CDR3 region is CASSLGVGGANIYEQYF. The DNA for the CDR3 is TGTGCCAGCAGCTTAGGAGTGGGGGGGGCGAATATCTACGAGCAGTACTTC.

The rearrangement uses TRBV5-4 and TRBJ2-1, with a possible D match to TRBD1 (7 bases). This CDR3 has 15 amino acids. V shed 4 bases and J shed 2 bases, with 13 bases lying between them. Per the germline V gene, CDR1 is SGHNT and CDR2 is YYREEE (reference sequence). The CDR3 DNA follows: TGTGCCAGCAGCATCCAGGGGGGTACCTACAATGAGCAGTTCTTC. Translation: CASSIQGGTYNEQFF.

This clone appeared once. This sequence joins TRBV28 and TRBJ1-1, with a possible D match to TRBD1 (6 bases). CDR3 size: 16 residues. CDR1 is MDHEN and CDR2 is SYDVKM in the germline V gene. Trimming took off 4 bases at V and 1 base at J, with 16 bases between the two ends. The CDR3 coding sequence is TGTGCCAGCAGTTCTGCAGGGGCGTGGTGGAACACTGAAGCTTTCTTT. This encodes CASSSAGAWWNTEAFF.

The chain has TRBV9 and TRBJ2-3; the match to TRBD2 covers 10 bases. This CDR3 is 16 amino acids long. Germline V lookup: CDR1 SGDLS, CDR2 YYNGEE. The V and J ends lost 3 bases and 2 bases, in that order; junction bases with no gene match: 6. CDR3 protein: CASSALAGDLTDTQYF. Written as DNA, the CDR3 is TGTGCCAGCAGCGCTCTAGCGGGGGACCTCACAGATACGCAGTATTTT.

This clone was seen once. The rearrangement links TRBV7-2 to TRBJ2-1; D perhaps matches TRBD1 (5 bases). Trimming left V 0 bases short and J 9 bases short, with 12 bases between. The germline gives CDR1 SGHTA, CDR2 FQGNSA. This CDR3 region has 14 residues. CDR3 coding DNA: TGTGCCAGCAGCTTAGCGGTAGGGGCCCTTGAGCAGTTCTTC. Translation: CASSLAVGALEQFF.